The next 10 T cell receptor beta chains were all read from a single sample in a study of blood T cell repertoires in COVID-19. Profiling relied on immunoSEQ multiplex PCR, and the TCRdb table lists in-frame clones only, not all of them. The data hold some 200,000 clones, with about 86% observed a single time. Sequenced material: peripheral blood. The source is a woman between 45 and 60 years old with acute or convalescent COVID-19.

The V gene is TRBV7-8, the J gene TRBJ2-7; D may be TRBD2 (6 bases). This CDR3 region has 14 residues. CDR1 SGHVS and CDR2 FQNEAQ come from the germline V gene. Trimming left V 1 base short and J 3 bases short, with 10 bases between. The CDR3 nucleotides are TGTGCCAGCAGCTTAGAGAGGGGAGGCTACGAGCAGTACTTC. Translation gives CASSLERGGYEQYF.

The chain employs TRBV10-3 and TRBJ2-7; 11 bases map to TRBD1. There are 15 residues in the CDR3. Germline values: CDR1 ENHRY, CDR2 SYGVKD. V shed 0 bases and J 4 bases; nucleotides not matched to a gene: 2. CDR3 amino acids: CAISESGQGGYEQYF. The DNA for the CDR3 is TGTGCCATCAGTGAGTCGGGACAGGGGGGTTACGAGCAGTACTTC.

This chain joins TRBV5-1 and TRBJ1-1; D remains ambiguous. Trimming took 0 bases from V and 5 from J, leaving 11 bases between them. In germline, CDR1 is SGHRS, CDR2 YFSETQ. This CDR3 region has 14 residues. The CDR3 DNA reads TGCGCCAGCAGCTTGGGCTTGGAGAAGACTGAAGCTTTCTTT. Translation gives CASSLGLEKTEAFF.

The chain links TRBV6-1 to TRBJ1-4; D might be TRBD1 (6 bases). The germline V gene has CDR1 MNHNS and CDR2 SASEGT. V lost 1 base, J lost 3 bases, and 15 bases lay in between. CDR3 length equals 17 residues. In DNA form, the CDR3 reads TGTGCCAGCAGTGAAGGGGCAGGGGTTGCGGCTAATGAAAAACTGTTTTTT. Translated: CASSEGAGVAANEKLFF.

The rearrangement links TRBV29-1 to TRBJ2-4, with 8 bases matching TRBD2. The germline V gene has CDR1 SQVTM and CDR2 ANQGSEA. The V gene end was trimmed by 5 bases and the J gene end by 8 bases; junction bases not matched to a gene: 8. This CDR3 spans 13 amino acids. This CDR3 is CSVCLAGRYIQYF. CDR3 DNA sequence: TGCAGCGTTTGTCTAGCGGGTAGGTACATTCAGTACTTC. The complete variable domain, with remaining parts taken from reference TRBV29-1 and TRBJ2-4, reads SAVISQKPSRDICQRGTSLTIQCQVDSQVTMMFWYRQQPGQSLTLIATANQGSEATYESGFVIDKFPISRPNLTFSTLTVSNMSPEDSSIYLCSVCLAGRYIQYFGAGTRLSVL.

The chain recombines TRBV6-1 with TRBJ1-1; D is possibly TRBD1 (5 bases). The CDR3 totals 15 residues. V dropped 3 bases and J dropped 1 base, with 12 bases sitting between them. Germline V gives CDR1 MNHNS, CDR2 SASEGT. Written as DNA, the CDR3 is TGTGCCAGCAGTGAGCAGGACACCTCGAACACTGAAGCTTTCTTT. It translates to CASSEQDTSNTEAFF.

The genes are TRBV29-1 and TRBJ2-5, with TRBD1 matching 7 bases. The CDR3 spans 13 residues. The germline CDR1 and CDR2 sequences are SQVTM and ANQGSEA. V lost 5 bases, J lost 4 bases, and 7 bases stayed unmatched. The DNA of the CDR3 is TGCAGCGTTCGACAGGGCTTCGGAGAGACCCAGTACTTC. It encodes CSVRQGFGETQYF.

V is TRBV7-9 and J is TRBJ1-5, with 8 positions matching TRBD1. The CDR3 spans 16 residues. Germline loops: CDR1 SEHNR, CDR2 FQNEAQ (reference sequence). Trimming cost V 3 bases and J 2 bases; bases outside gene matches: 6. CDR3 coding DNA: TGTGCCAGCAGCTTTTACAGGGGGGACGGCAATCAGCCCCAGCATTTT. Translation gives CASSFYRGDGNQPQHF.

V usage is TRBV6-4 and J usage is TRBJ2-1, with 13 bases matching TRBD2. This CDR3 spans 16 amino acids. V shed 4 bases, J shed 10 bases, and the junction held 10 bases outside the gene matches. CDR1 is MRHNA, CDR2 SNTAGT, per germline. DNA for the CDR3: TGTGCCAGCAGTGCCGAGACTAGCGGGGGGCCTCAAGAGCAGTTCTTC. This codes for CASSAETSGGPQEQFF.

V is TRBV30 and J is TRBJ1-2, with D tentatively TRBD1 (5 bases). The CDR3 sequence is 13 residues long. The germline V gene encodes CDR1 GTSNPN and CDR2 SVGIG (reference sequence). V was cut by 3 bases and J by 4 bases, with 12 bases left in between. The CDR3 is CAWSAAGGYGYTF. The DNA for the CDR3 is TGTGCCTGGAGCGCGGCGGGGGGCTATGGCTACACCTTC.